The source of this T cell receptor beta chain is a study of T cell responses to AZD1222 COVID-19 vaccine. This clone was recorded only once. Produced via immunoSEQ multiplex PCR; TCRdb's table is partial and in-frame only. The sample has tens of thousands of clones, under 90% seen once. V was shortened by 0 bases and J by 6 bases, with 16 bases between the two germline ends. CDR3 length: 15 amino acids. Germline values: CDR1 SGHKS, CDR2 YYEKEE (reference sequence). This receptor was taken from an adult who received the AZD1222 COVID-19 vaccine. The specimen was peripheral blood, collected 28 days after the second AZD1222 dose. The gene calls are TRBV5-5 and TRBJ2-7; tentatively, D is TRBD1 (6 bases). The CDR3 sequence: CASSLVLGAYGEQYF. In nucleotides, the CDR3 is TGTGCCAGCAGCTTGGTGCTGGGGGCGTATGGCGAGCAGTACTTC.